This TCR beta chain was captured in a study of tissue T cells after allogeneic stem cell transplantation. Study-wide results and caveats: Blood and spleen captured only part of the tissue TCR repertoire.

V was pared by 5 bases and J by 1 base, with 4 bases of the junction left unmatched. Germline V gene sequence: CDR1 FNHDT, CDR2 SITEND (reference sequence). The CDR3 length is 14 residues. Generated by immunoSEQ multiplex PCR, the TCRdb table keeps only in-frame clones and is missing some. This table has 6,000 to 8,000 clones, 68% appearing once. A note on this clone: Its target is not known. Here the gene names and germline are mouse. The CDR3 end falls 1 residue outside the read, so it is completed with the germline J gene.

This sequence was found in a female BALB/c mouse in good health. This line is of MHC haplotype H2-d. The chain couples TRBV19 to TRBJ2-4, with 7 bases matching TRBD1. Sequencing input: blood. The chain's CDR3 is CASRRQGGQNTLYF. The part of the CDR3 DNA that was read is TGTGCCAGCAGGCGACAGGGAGGTCAAAACACCTTGTAC.